This TCR beta chain derives from a study of T cells after yellow fever vaccination. Whole-study results and caveats: The booster saw the reappearance of most primary-vaccination clones (around 96% CD4, around 90% CD8). Clonotypes found in both CD4 and CD8 compartments made up a small share.

The ends lost 1 base at V and 6 bases at J; junction bases unmatched: 2. This CDR3 spans 14 amino acids. The authors made TCR cDNA by 5'RACE template switching, adding a universal primer site and UMIs. TCRdb reanalysed the 5' RACE reads using MiXCR and keeps one entry per CDR3 protein. The sample shows hundreds of thousands of distinct CDR3 sequences, around 12% of them seen only once. This clonotype appeared many times. What it binds is not known. The chain links TRBV12-3 or TRBV12-4 to TRBJ2-2, with 7 bases lining up with TRBD2. The source of this sequence is a man aged 25 to 40 who received the YFV17D yellow fever vaccine. Sequencing used PBMCs, obtained on the day of the yellow fever booster vaccination. CDR3: CASSLGGSAGELFF. The CDR3, as DNA: TGTGCCAGCAGTTTAGGCGGGAGCGCCGGGGAGCTGTTTTTT.